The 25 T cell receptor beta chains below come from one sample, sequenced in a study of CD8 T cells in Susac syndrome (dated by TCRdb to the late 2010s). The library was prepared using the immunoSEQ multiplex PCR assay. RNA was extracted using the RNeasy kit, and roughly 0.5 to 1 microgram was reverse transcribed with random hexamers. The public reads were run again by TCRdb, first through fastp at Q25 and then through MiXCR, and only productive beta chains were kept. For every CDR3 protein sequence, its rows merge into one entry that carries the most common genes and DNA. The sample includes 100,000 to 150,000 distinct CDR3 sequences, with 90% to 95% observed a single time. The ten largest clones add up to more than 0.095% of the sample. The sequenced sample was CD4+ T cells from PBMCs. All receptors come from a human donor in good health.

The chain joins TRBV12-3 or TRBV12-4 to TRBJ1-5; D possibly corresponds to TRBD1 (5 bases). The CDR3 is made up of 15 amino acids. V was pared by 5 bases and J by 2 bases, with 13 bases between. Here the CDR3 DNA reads TGTGCCAGCAGTCGAAGGTCGGGGGGCAATCAGCCCCAGCATTTT. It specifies CASSRRSGGNQPQHF.

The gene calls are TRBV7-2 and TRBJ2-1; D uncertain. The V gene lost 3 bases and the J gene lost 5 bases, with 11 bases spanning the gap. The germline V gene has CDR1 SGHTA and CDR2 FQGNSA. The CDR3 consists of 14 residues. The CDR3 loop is CASSFEQTNNEQFF. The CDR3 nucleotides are TGTGCCAGCAGCTTTGAACAGACGAACAATGAGCAGTTCTTC.

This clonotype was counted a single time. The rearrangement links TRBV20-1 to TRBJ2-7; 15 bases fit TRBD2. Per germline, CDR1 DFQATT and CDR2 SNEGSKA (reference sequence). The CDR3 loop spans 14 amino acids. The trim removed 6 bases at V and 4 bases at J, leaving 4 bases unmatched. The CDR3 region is CSAWTSGRGYEQYF. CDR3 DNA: TGCAGTGCGTGGACTAGCGGGAGGGGTTACGAGCAGTACTTC.

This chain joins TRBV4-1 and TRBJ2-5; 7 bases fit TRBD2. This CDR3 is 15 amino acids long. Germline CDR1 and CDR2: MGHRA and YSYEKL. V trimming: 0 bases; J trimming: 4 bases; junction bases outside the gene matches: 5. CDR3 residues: CASSQDRGGSETQYF. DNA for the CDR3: TGCGCCAGCAGCCAAGATCGGGGAGGGTCAGAGACCCAGTACTTC.

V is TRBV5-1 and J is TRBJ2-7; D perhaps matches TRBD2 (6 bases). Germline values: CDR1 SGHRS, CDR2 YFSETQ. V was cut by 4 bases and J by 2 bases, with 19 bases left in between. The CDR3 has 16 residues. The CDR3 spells CASSLAGSSPPYEQYF. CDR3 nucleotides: TGCGCCAGCAGCCTCGCGGGGTCCTCTCCCCCCTACGAGCAGTACTTC.

The CDR3 protein is CASSRDRGSVLAFF. The CDR3, as DNA: TGTGCCAGCAGTAGGGACAGGGGCTCGGTGCTGGCTTTCTTT. The chain links TRBV6-5 to TRBJ1-1; 10 bases agree with TRBD1. V lost 5 bases and J lost 11; bases outside the gene matches: 11. There are 14 residues in the CDR3. Germline V gene sequence: CDR1 MNHEY, CDR2 SVGAGI.

CDR3 amino acids: CASSPSNTQYF. CDR3 nucleotides: TGTGCCAGCTCACCTTCGAATACGCAGTATTTT. This chain links TRBV18 with TRBJ2-3; D gene ambiguous. V lost 3 bases and J 7 bases, leaving 5 bases between the germline ends. In germline, CDR1 is KGHSH, CDR2 LQKENI. The CDR3 spans 11 residues.

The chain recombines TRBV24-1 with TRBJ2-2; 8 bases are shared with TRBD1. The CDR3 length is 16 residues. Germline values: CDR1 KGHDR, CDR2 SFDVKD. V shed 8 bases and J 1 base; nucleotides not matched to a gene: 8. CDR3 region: CATKAPGTGNTGELFF. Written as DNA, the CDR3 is TGTGCCACCAAGGCCCCGGGGACAGGGAACACCGGGGAGCTGTTTTTT.

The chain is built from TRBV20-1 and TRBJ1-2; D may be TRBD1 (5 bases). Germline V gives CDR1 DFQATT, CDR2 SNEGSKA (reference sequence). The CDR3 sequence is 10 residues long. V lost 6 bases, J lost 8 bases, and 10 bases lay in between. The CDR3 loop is CSAGTQGYTF. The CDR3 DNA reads TGCAGTGCGGGGACTCAGGGCTACACCTTC.

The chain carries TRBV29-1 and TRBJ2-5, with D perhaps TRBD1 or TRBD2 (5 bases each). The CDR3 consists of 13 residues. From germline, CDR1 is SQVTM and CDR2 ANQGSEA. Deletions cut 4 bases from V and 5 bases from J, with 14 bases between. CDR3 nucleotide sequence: TGCAGCGTTGGACGGGACCTAGGGGAGACCCAGTACTTC. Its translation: CSVGRDLGETQYF.

Here the CDR3 reads CASSWTSGDIQYF. The CDR3 DNA reads as TGTGCCAGCAGTTGGACTAGCGGTGACATTCAGTACTTC. The gene calls are TRBV27 and TRBJ2-4; 10 bases are shared with TRBD2. CDR1 and CDR2 (germline): MNHEY, SMNVEV (reference sequence). Trimming took 4 bases from V and 8 from J; bases not matched to a gene: 2. The CDR3 runs 13 residues.

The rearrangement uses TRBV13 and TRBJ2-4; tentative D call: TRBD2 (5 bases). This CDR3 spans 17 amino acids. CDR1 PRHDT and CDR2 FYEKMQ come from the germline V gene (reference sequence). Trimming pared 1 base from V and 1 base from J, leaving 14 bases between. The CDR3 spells CASSLEGRSNAKNIQYF. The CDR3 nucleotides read TGTGCCAGCAGCTTAGAAGGGAGATCCAACGCCAAAAACATTCAGTACTTC.

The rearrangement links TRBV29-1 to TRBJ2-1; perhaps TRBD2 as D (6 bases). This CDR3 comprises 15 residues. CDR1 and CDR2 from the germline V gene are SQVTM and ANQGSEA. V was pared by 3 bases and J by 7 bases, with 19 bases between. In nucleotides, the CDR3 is TGCAGCGTTGAGGGATGGAGGGGCTCGGCGAATGAGCAGTTCTTC. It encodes CSVEGWRGSANEQFF.

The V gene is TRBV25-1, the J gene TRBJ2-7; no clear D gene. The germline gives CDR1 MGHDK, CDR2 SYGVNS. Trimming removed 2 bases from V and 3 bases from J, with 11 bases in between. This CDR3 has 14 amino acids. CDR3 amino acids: CASSEGSGFYEQYF. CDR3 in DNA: TGTGCCAGCAGTGAAGGGTCCGGGTTCTACGAGCAGTACTTC.

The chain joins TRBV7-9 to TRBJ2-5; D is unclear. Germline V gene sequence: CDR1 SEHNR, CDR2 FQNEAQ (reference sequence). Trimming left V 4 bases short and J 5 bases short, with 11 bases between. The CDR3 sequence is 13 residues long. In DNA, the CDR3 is TGTGCCAGCAGCTCTGGGCCACGGGAGACCCAGTACTTC. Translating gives CASSSGPRETQYF.

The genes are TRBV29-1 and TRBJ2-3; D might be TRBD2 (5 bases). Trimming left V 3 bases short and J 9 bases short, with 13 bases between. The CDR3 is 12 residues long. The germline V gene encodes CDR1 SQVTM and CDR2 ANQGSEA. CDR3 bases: TGCAGCGTTGACGCCCTAGCAGGCACGCAGTATTTT. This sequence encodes CSVDALAGTQYF.

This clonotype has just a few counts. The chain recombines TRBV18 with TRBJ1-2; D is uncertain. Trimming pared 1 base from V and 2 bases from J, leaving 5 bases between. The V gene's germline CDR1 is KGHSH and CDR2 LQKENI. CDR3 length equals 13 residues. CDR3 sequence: CASSPRDNYGYTF. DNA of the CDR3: TGTGCCAGCTCACCACGAGACAACTATGGCTACACCTTC. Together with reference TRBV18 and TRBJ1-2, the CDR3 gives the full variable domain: NAGVMQNPRHLVRRRGQEARLRCSPMKGHSHVYWYRQLPEEGLKFMVYLQKENIIDESGMPKERFSAEFPKEGPSILRIQQVVRGDSAAYFCASSPRDNYGYTFGSGTRLTVV.

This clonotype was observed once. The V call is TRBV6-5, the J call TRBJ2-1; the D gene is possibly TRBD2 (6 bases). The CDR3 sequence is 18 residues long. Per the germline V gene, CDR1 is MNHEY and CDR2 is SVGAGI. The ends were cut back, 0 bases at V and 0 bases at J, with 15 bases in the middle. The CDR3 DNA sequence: TGTGCCAGCAGTTACTCCAATCCGGGACTCCACTCCTACAATGAGCAGTTCTTC. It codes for CASSYSNPGLHSYNEQFF.

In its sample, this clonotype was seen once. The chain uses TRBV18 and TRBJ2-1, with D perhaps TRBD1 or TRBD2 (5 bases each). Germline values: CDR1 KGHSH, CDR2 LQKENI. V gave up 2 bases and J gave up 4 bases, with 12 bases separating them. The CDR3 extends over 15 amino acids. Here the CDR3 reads CASSPGTDVYNEQFF. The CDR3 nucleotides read TGTGCCAGCTCACCAGGGACCGACGTTTACAATGAGCAGTTCTTC.

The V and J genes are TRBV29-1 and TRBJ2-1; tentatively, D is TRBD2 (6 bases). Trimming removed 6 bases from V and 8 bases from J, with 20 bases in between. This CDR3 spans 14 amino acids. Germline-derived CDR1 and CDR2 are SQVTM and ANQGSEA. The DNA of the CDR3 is TGCAGCGTCTCCGGGGGACCGAAAGGGGATGAGCAGTTCTTC. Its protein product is CSVSGGPKGDEQFF.

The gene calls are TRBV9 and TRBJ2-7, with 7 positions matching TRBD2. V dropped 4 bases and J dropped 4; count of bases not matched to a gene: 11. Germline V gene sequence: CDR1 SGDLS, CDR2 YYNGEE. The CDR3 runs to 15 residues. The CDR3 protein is CASSHGPGGKYEQYF. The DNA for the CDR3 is TGTGCCAGCAGCCATGGACCGGGGGGTAAATACGAGCAGTACTTC.

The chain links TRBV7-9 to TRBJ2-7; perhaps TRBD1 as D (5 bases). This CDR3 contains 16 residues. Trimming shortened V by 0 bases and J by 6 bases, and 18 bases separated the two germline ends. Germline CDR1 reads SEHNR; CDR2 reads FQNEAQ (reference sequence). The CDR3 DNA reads TGTGCCAGCAGCTTAGCGAGTTCCACGGTTAGGGGCGAGCAGTACTTC. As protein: CASSLASSTVRGEQYF.

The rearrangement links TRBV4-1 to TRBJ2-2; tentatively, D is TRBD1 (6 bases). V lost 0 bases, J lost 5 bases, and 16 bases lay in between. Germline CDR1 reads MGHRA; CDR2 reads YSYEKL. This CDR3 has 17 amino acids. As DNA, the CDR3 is TGCGCCAGCAGCCAAGACTGGTGGCAGGGGTCGACCGGGGAGCTGTTTTTT. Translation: CASSQDWWQGSTGELFF.

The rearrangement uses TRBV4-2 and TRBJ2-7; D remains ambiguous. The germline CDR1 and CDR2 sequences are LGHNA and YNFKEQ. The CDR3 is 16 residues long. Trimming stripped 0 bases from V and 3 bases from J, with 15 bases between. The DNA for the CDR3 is TGTGCCAGCAGCCAAGATTCGCTCGGGTCATACTACGAGCAGTACTTC. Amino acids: CASSQDSLGSYYEQYF.

CDR3 in amino acids: CASSPRTGRNDQPQHF. The CDR3 coding sequence is TGTGCCAGTAGTCCCCGGACAGGGAGAAACGATCAGCCCCAGCATTTT. The chain has TRBV19 and TRBJ1-5; TRBD1 matches 8 bases. The V gene's germline CDR1 is LNHDA and CDR2 SQIVND (reference sequence). The V and J ends lost 5 bases and 5 bases, in that order; junction bases with no gene match: 11. This CDR3 region has 16 residues.